One sample yielded the 3 T cell receptor beta chains listed below, sequenced in a study of cytomegalovirus exposure and HLA in healthy donors. Profiled with immunoSEQ multiplex PCR; TCRdb holds only in-frame clones, not every one. The sample holds 90,000 to 150,000 clones, about 84% seen once. Material for sequencing was PBMCs. The receptors come from a young man in good health and CMV-seronegative.

The chain employs TRBV19 and TRBJ1-5; perhaps TRBD1 as D (6 bases). The germline gives CDR1 LNHDA, CDR2 SQIVND (reference sequence). With 0 bases removed from V and 2 bases from J, the gap between germline ends came to 14 bases. The CDR3 contains 17 residues. The CDR3 DNA reads as TGTGCCAGTAGTATAGATTTATGGGGGCTCGGCAATCAGCCCCAGCATTTT. As protein: CASSIDLWGLGNQPQHF. The full variable domain, completed using reference TRBV19 and TRBJ1-5, is DGGITQSPKYLFRKEGQNVTLSCEQNLNHDAMYWYRQDPGQGLRLIYYSQIVNDFQKGDIAEGYSVSREKKESFPLTVTSAQKNPTAFYLCASSIDLWGLGNQPQHFGDGTRLSIL.

This CDR3 reads CASSSWDREFF. Written as DNA, the CDR3 is TGTGCCAGCAGCTCCTGGGACAGAGAGTTCTTC. The chain couples TRBV11-2 to TRBJ2-1, with TRBD1 matching over 7 bases. Germline V gene lookup returns CDR1 SGHAT and CDR2 FQNNGV. The trim removed 4 bases at V and 14 bases at J, leaving 5 bases unmatched. The CDR3 is 11 amino acids. The full variable domain, in which reference TRBV11-2 and TRBJ2-1 provide the parts outside the CDR3, is EAGVAQSPRYKIIEKRQSVAFWCNPISGHATLYWYQQILGQGPKLLIQFQNNGVVDDSQLPKDRFSAERLKGVDSTLKIQPAKLEDSAVYLCASSSWDREFFGPGTRLTVL.

This clone appeared a few times. This chain uses TRBV7-9 with TRBJ2-2; a possible D gene is TRBD1 (5 bases). The CDR3 spans 16 residues. CDR1 is SEHNR and CDR2 is FQNEAQ in the germline V gene (reference sequence). V shed 1 base and J shed 3 bases, with 12 bases lying between them. CDR3: CASSLVGGAHTGELFF. In nucleotides, the CDR3 is TGTGCCAGCAGCTTAGTCGGTGGGGCCCACACCGGGGAGCTGTTTTTT. The complete variable domain, with remaining parts taken from reference TRBV7-9 and TRBJ2-2, reads DTGVSQNPRHKITKRGQNVTFRCDPISEHNRLYWYRQTLGQGPEFLTYFQNEAQLEKSRLLSDRFSAERPKGSFSTLEIQRTEQGDSAMYLCASSLVGGAHTGELFFGEGSRLTVL.